These 5 T cell receptor beta chains were all obtained from the same sample, sequenced in a study of graft-versus-host responses after intestinal transplantation (dated by TCRdb to about 2021). Preparation of the library involved the immunoSEQ multiplex PCR assay. TCRdb's version of the immuneACCESS table is confined to in-frame rearrangements and falls short of the full clone set. An unresolved V gene accounts for under half of the shortfall where checked; the remainder is of unknown origin. This sample gives approximately 90,000 clones in total; about 93% of them show up just once. The ten largest clones capture roughly 2% of the sample. This specimen's time point label, interpreted: cells obtained before transplantation from donor or recipient. Their cognate antigens are unknown. Here the sequenced sample was unstimulated CD8+ T cells sorted from spleen or lymph node cells, taken before intestinal transplant. The receptors shown here come from a human donor who received an intestinal transplant.

The chain uses TRBV9 and TRBJ2-7; D is perhaps TRBD2 (6 bases). The CDR3 is 16 residues long. The V end lost 2 bases, the J end lost 6 bases, and 21 bases lay between the germline ends. The germline V gene has CDR1 SGDLS and CDR2 YYNGEE. CDR3 residues: CASSVASSPGVLEQYF. The CDR3, as DNA: TGTGCCAGCAGCGTTGCCAGTAGTCCGGGAGTTCTCGAGCAGTACTTC.

A few counts support this clone. This sequence joins TRBV19 and TRBJ2-5; 10 bases are shared with TRBD2. The germline CDR1 and CDR2 sequences are LNHDA and SQIVND (reference sequence). CDR3 length: 17 residues. V lost 4 bases, J lost 1 base, and 9 bases stayed unmatched. The CDR3 reads CASSTRVAGGFQETQYF. CDR3 DNA sequence: TGTGCCAGTAGTACCCGGGTAGCGGGGGGTTTCCAAGAGACCCAGTACTTC. The entire variable domain, with the rest obtained from reference TRBV19 and TRBJ2-5, is as follows: DGGITQSPKYLFRKEGQNVTLSCEQNLNHDAMYWYRQDPGQGLRLIYYSQIVNDFQKGDIAEGYSVSREKKESFPLTVTSAQKNPTAFYLCASSTRVAGGFQETQYFGPGTRLLVL.

The CDR3 loop reads CASSPERGEYNEQFF. For the CDR3, the DNA is TGCGCCAGCAGCCCGGAACGGGGGGAATACAATGAGCAGTTCTTC. The gene calls are TRBV4-1 and TRBJ2-1; 7 bases are a match to TRBD2. The V gene's germline CDR1 is MGHRA and CDR2 YSYEKL. The CDR3 totals 15 residues. The V segment lost 4 bases and the J segment 4 bases; nucleotides outside the gene matches: 7.

The chain is built from TRBV4-3 and TRBJ2-1; TRBD1 might be the D (6 bases). The CDR3 contains 13 residues. V was clipped by 3 bases and J by 4 bases, with 7 bases between them. Per the germline V gene, CDR1 is LGHNA and CDR2 is YSLEER. The CDR3 DNA is TGCGCCAGCAGCCACAGGGGTTACAATGAGCAGTTCTTC. Protein sequence: CASSHRGYNEQFF.

This clone was seen more than once but under ten times. V is TRBV4-3 and J is TRBJ1-1; the D is unclear. Per germline, CDR1 LGHNA and CDR2 YSLEER. This CDR3 spans 14 amino acids. V lost 0 bases and J 5 bases, leaving 10 bases between the germline ends. CDR3 protein: CASSQDSGRTEAFF. The CDR3 bases are TGCGCCAGCAGCCAAGACAGTGGGAGGACTGAAGCTTTCTTT.